This TCR beta chain emerged from a study of blood T cell repertoires in COVID-19. Looking at the study overall: The United States, Italy and Spain provided the acute and convalescent COVID-19 samples. Sources were T cells, B-cell-depleted T cells, or PBMCs; the material itself was cDNA or gDNA.

The J segment lost 5 bases and the V segment lost 5 bases, leaving 8 bases of the junction unmatched. This CDR3 comprises 15 residues. Germline V gives CDR1 SGHTA, CDR2 FQGNSA. Original processing methods: Reference gene primers were amplified, and this amplification served to estimate nucleated cell counts. Assay: immunoSEQ multiplex PCR; the TCRdb copy retains only in-frame clones and omits some. V and J calls and clone size follow that table, whereas D and trimming were derived from the DNA. The sample contains under 300,000 clones, nearly 90% of which appear only once. Specimen: peripheral blood. The TCR originated in a woman in her forties who had recovered from COVID-19. This chain uses TRBV7-2 with TRBJ2-5; 10 nucleotides line up with TRBD2. The CDR3 here is CASSNSRLAGETQYF. CDR3 in DNA: TGTGCCAGCAGCAATAGCCGACTAGCGGGCGAGACCCAGTACTTC.